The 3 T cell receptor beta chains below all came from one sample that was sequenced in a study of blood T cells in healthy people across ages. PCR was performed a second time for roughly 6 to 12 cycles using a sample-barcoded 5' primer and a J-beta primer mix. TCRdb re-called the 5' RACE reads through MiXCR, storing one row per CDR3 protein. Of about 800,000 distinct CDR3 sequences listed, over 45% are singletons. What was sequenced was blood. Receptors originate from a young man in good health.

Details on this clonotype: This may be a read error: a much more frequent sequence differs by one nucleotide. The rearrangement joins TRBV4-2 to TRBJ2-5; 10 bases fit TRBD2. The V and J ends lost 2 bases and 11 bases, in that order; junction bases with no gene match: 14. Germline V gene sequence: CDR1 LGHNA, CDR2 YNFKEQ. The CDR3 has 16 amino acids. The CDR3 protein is CASSQNLAGARGEQYF. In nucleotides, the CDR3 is TGTGCCAGCAGCCAAAACCTAGCGGGGGCCCGGGGTGAGCAGTACTTC.

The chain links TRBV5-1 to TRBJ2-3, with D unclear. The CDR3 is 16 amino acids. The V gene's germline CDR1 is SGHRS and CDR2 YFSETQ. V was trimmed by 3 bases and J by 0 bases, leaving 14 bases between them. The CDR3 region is CASSSVTRHSTDTQYF. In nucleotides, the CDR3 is TGCGCCAGCAGCTCGGTGACAAGACATAGCACAGATACGCAGTATTTT.

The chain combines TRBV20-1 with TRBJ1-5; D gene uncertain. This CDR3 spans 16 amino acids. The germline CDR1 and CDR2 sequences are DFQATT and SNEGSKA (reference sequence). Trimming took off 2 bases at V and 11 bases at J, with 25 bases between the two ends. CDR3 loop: CSARSLADGYQETQHF. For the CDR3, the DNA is TGCAGTGCTAGATCGCTAGCCGATGGGTACCAAGAGACCCAGCATTTT.